These T cell receptor beta chains were read from a single sample in a study of identical twins. MiXCR was run by TCRdb on the 5' RACE reads, yielding one entry per CDR3 protein. Among roughly 770,000 distinct CDR3 sequences listed, around a sixth were seen once. Separately, the same data were catalogued under a study of T cells expressing NK-cell markers.

The sequenced sample was PBMCs. These receptors all stem from a woman between 18 and 30 years old in good health. CDR3s include the opening cysteine and the closing phenylalanine or tryptophan. A D gene is named only where the DNA matches it firmly. Clone size is stated in some rows and not others, as once, few, many or a class when expanded.

>TRBD2|TRBJ2-7|TRBV20-1|NA
TGCAGTGCTAGCCTTCGGGGGGGGGGAGGTCTCGAGCAGTACTTC
CSASLRGGGGLEQYF
>TRBD2|TRBJ2-7|TRBV10-2|few
TGCGCCAGCAGTGCGGGACTAGTATCCTACGAGCAGTACTTC
CASSAGLVSYEQYF
>TRBD1|TRBJ1-2|TRBV7-2|few
TGTGCCAGCAGCGCAACGACAGGGTCTAACTATGGCTACACCTTC
CASSATTGSNYGYTF
>NA|TRBJ2-3|TRBV12-3/TRBV12-4|few
TGTGCCAGCAGTTCCGCGGGGAAACTCACAGATACGCAGTATTTT
CASSSAGKLTDTQYF
>NA|TRBJ2-2|TRBV5-1|NA
TGCGCCAGCAGGGTTCGGACATATCGGGCCGGGGAGCTGTTTTTT
CASRVRTYRAGELFF
>TRBD2|TRBJ2-1|TRBV3-1|many
TGCGCCAGCAGCCGGACTAGCTACAATGAGCAGTTCTTC
CASSRTSYNEQFF
>TRBD2|TRBJ2-1|TRBV10-3|NA
TGTGCCACCTTAACCGGGACTAGCGGGAGAGAGCAGTTCTTC
CATLTGTSGREQFF
>TRBD2|TRBJ2-1|TRBV29-1|NA
TGCAGCGTTGTATGGCTAGCGGGGGGCAATGAGCAGTTCTTC
CSVVWLAGGNEQFF
>NA|TRBJ2-7|TRBV7-8|few
TGTGCCAGCAGCCTATGGGACACCGCCTACGAGCAGTACTTC
CASSLWDTAYEQYF
>NA|TRBJ1-6|TRBV12-3/TRBV12-4|few
TGTGCCAGCAGTATTCGGGACGGGAATTCACCCCTCCACTTT
CASSIRDGNSPLHF
>TRBD1|TRBJ2-1|TRBV2|NA
TGTGCCTCGACCGGGACAGCTTACAATGAGCAGTTCTTC
CASTGTAYNEQFF
>NA|TRBJ1-1|TRBV7-9|NA
TGTGCCAGCAGCTCTTCCTCCGACCTAAGTGAGTGGGCTTTCTTT
CASSSSSDLSEWAFF
>NA|TRBJ2-3|TRBV5-1|NA
TGCGCCAGCAGCTTGGAGGCGGGGGCAGGTGGCACAGATACGCAGTATTTT
CASSLEAGAGGTDTQYF
>NA|TRBJ2-3|TRBV6-1|many
TGTGCCAGCAGTGTTTTCCGAGACACAGATACGCAGTATTTT
CASSVFRDTDTQYF
>NA|TRBJ1-5|TRBV20-1|NA
TGCAGTGCTAGTCGGACATCCGCAGGTCAGCCCCAGCATTTT
CSASRTSAGQPQHF
>NA|TRBJ2-3|TRBV7-8|few
TGTGCCAGCAGCATAGTCGGGGGCCCGGGAGATACGCAGTATTTT
CASSIVGGPGDTQYF
>TRBD2|TRBJ2-7|TRBV20-1|NA
TGCAGTGCTAGCCGACTAGCGGGAATCTGGTACGAGCAGTACTTC
CSASRLAGIWYEQYF
>TRBD1|TRBJ2-1|TRBV9|NA
TGTGCCAGCAGCCATCGGACAGGGCCCTACAATGAGCAGTTCTTC
CASSHRTGPYNEQFF
>TRBD2|TRBJ2-7|TRBV6-2/TRBV6-3|NA
TGTGCCAGCAGCCTAGCGGGAGCACTCTCCGAGCAGTACTTC
CASSLAGALSEQYF
>TRBD2|TRBJ2-7|TRBV27|NA
TGTGCCAGCAGTTCCCCACTAGCGGGGCTTTCCTACGAGCAGTACTTC
CASSSPLAGLSYEQYF
>TRBD2|TRBJ2-1|TRBV20-1|NA
TGCAGTCCCTCACTCCGGACTAGCGGGAGCAATGAGCAGTTCTTC
CSPSLRTSGSNEQFF
>TRBD1|TRBJ1-1|TRBV20-1|few
TGCAGTGCACCATCACAGGGGGCGAACACTGAAGCTTTCTTT
CSAPSQGANTEAFF
>NA|TRBJ2-1|TRBV7-2|few
TGTGCCAGCAGCCCCCAGCGGGCCGAGCAGTTCTTC
CASSPQRAEQFF
>TRBD1|TRBJ2-2|TRBV5-1|NA
TGCGCCAGCACCTCGCGCCGGGACAGGGGGCCTGGGGAGCTGTTTTTT
CASTSRRDRGPGELFF
>TRBD2|TRBJ2-5|TRBV29-1|NA
TGCAGCGGGGTGACTAGCGGGGGTGAGACCCAGTACTTC
CSGVTSGGETQYF
>TRBD2|TRBJ2-1|TRBV5-5|NA
TGTGCCAGCAGCTGGCGGGGGTGGAATGAGCAGTTCTTC
CASSWRGWNEQFF
>NA|TRBJ2-3|TRBV5-1|few
TGCGCCAGCAGCTCGGTCGGCGGAGCAATCACAGATACGCAGTATTTT
CASSSVGGAITDTQYF
>TRBD2|TRBJ2-7|TRBV6-1|NA
TGTGCCAGCCAGCGGGACCCCTTCTCCTACGAGCAGTACTTC
CASQRDPFSYEQYF
>NA|TRBJ2-5|TRBV21-1|NA
TGTGCCAGCAGCAAACGAGACAGGCAAGAGACCCAGTACTTC
CASSKRDRQETQYF